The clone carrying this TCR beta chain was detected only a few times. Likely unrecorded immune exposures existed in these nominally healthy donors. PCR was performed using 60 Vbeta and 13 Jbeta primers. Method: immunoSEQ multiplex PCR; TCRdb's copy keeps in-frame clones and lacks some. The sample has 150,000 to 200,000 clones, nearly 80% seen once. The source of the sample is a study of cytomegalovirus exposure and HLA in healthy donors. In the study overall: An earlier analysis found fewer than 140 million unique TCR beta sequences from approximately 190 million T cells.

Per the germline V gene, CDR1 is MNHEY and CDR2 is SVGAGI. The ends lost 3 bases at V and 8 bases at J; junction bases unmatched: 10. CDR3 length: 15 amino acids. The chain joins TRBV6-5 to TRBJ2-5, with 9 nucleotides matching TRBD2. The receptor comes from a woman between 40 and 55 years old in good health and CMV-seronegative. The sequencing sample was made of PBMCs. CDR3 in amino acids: CASSYRSREGETQYF. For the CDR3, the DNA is TGTGCCAGCAGTTATAGGTCGCGGGAGGGTGAAACCCAGTACTTC.